Listed here is a single T cell receptor (beta chain). The sample is drawn from a study of blood T cell repertoires in COVID-19. Study information: Samples representing acute and convalescent COVID-19 were sourced from the United States, Italy and Spain.

The protocol was immunoSEQ multiplex PCR, while the TCRdb copy is restricted to in-frame clones and leaves out a portion. The repertoire holds 650,000 to 800,000 clones, with 75% to 90% as singletons. CDR1 and CDR2 (germline): MNHEY, SVGAGI. The CDR3 totals 15 residues. V trimming: 6 bases; J trimming: 4 bases; junction bases outside the gene matches: 11. This receptor was obtained from a woman aged 18-29 years with acute or convalescent COVID-19. The sequenced sample was peripheral blood. V gene TRBV6-5 combines with J gene TRBJ2-7; TRBD2 agrees at 8 bases. The CDR3 DNA reads as TGTGCCAGCAGACCCAGACTGGCGGGGGGATACGAGCAGTACTTC. Translation: CASRPRLAGGYEQYF.